This T cell receptor beta chain is drawn from a study of OX40 agonist ivuxolimab in advanced cancers. Study-wide points: There were, on average, more expanded clones in CD8+ T cells than in CD4+. Some of the nonresponding patients also showed low levels of normalized T-cell clonal expansion. Those patients achieving a partial response at 0.1-3.0 mg/kg showed among the lowest clonal expansion.

Measured with immunoSEQ multiplex PCR; TCRdb has only the in-frame clones, and not every one. The table records approximately 30,000 clones, roughly 80% of them present only once. Patients had blood sampled at baseline and again on cycle 4 day 1 and cycle 7 day 1. To note about this clone: What it binds is not known.

CDR1 and CDR2 from the germline V gene are SGHRS and YFSETQ. The CDR3 extends over 14 amino acids. V dropped 3 bases and J dropped 8; count of bases not matched to a gene: 4. This TCR derives from an adult with an advanced solid tumor such as melanoma, head and neck, liver or kidney cancer. Sequenced here: CD4+ or CD8+ T cells sorted from blood, sampled in a trial of the OX40 agonist ivuxolimab. This chain links TRBV5-1 with TRBJ1-4; 10 nucleotides align to TRBD1. In DNA form, the CDR3 reads TGCGCCAGCAGCTGGACAGGGGGAAACGAAAAACTGTTTTTT. Translated: CASSWTGGNEKLFF.